This T cell receptor beta chain was identified during a study of regulatory T cells in long-lasting Graves disease. Regarding time point: persistent/refractory GD, antithyroid drugs over 5 years with positive TRAb. PBMCs provided the RNA from which the TCR library was made. The CDR3 contains 16 residues. CDR1 is MDHEN, CDR2 SYDVKM, per germline. Trimming took 2 bases from V and 2 from J, leaving 12 bases between them. Many counts were recorded for this clonotype. Arm-PCR with iRepertoire HTBI primers amplified the CDR3 regions for these TCR beta libraries. TCRdb processed the multiplex PCR reads anew with MiXCR; each CDR3 protein has one entry. The data hold approximately 470,000 distinct CDR3 sequences, with around 21% observed a single time.

The clonotype comes from a female donor with Graves disease. The gene calls are TRBV28 and TRBJ2-2; weak D call: TRBD1 (5 bases). Here the sequenced sample was peripheral blood mononuclear cells (PBMCs), taken when the disease was refractory, from a patient treated with antithyroid drugs. For the CDR3, the DNA is TGTGCCAGCAGTTTACAGAATACAGGAAACACCGGGGAGCTGTTTTTT. As protein: CASSLQNTGNTGELFF. The full variable domain, completed using reference TRBV28 and TRBJ2-2, is DVKVTQSSRYLVKRTGEKVFLECVQDMDHENMFWYRQDPGLGLRLIYFSYDVKMKEKGDIPEGYSVSREKKERFSLILESASTNQTSMYLCASSLQNTGNTGELFFGEGSRLTVL.